Each of the 3 T cell receptor beta chains below was sequenced from the same sample in a study of T cell responses to AZD1222 COVID-19 vaccine. Produced via immunoSEQ multiplex PCR; TCRdb's table is partial and in-frame only. The sample lists under 150,000 clones, approximately 85% occurring once. Sequences were derived from peripheral blood, sampled on day 0 of MenACWY control vaccination. These receptors came from an adult in good health.

The CDR3, as DNA: TGTGCCAGCAGTACCCCGGGAGGGGGCAGCTATGGCTACACCTTC. This sequence encodes CASSTPGGGSYGYTF. J is TRBJ1-2 and V is TRBV28; 7 bases are a match to TRBD1. The junction had 10 bases not matched to a gene; V was cut back by 5 bases and J by 4 bases. The CDR3 has 15 residues. The germline gives CDR1 MDHEN, CDR2 SYDVKM.

The rearrangement uses TRBV5-1 and TRBJ2-3; 11 positions agree with TRBD2. The CDR3 covers 16 residues. Unmatched junction bases numbered 12, after V lost 5 bases and J lost 7 bases. Germline V gives CDR1 SGHRS, CDR2 YFSETQ. Here the CDR3 DNA reads TGCGCCAGCAGGGCCCTACTAGCGGGGGATTCAAATACGCAGTATTTT. This translates into CASRALLAGDSNTQYF.

The gene calls are TRBV3-1 (or the pseudogene TRBV3-2) and TRBJ2-2, with D perhaps TRBD1 (5 bases). The CDR3 spans 16 residues. Germline V gene sequence: CDR1 LGHDT, CDR2 YNNKEL (reference sequence). V was shortened by 1 base and J by 4 bases, with 13 bases between the two germline ends. CDR3 coding DNA: TGTGCCAGCAGCCAAGGGTGGGGCCAGCTCACCGGGGAGCTGTTTTTT. This encodes CASSQGWGQLTGELFF.